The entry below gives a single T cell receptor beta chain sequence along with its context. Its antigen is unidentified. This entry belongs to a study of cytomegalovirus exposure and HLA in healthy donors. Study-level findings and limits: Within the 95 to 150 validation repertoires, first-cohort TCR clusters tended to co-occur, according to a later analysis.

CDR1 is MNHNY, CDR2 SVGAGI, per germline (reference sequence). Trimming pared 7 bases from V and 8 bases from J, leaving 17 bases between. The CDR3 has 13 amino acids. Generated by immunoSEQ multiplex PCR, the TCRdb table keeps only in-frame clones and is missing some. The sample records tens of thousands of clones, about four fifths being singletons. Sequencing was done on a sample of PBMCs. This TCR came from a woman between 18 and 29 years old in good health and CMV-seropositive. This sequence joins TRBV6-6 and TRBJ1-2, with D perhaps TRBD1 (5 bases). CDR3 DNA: TGTGCCAGCACCCTAGCGGGGGGGTACGGCTACACCTTC. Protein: CASTLAGGYGYTF.